This T cell receptor (beta chain) originates from a study of blood T cells in healthy people across ages. Combining a sample-barcoded 5' primer with a J-beta primer mix, a second PCR ran for roughly 7 to 12 cycles. In TCRdb, the 5' RACE reads were re-called with MiXCR into one record per CDR3 protein. The sample has about 930,000 distinct CDR3 sequences; almost 30% are singletons. The sample holds a few counts of this clonotype. Germline loops: CDR1 SGHTA, CDR2 FQGTGA. The V end was cut by 0 bases, the J end by 0 bases, with 13 bases between. The CDR3 has 17 amino acids. The same data also contributed to another study, on T cells of mothers and their children. That work contributes: Samples were provided by three healthy Caucasian mothers and their six children. Per mother, over 8 million TCR beta CDR3 reads were obtained; per child, approximately 3 million.

This sequence joins TRBV7-3 and TRBJ2-3, with D possibly matching TRBD1 (7 bases). Material: blood. The clonotype originates from a woman in her thirties or forties in good health. CDR3 in DNA: TGTGCCAGCAGCTTAACCGCGACAGGGACTAGCACAGATACGCAGTATTTT. Encoded protein: CASSLTATGTSTDTQYF.